The clone carrying this T cell receptor (beta chain) came up many times. This sample is drawn from a study of T-cell reconstitution after alpha-beta-depleted transplantation in children. J lost 2 bases, V lost 3 bases, and 4 bases had no gene match. From germline, CDR1 is DFQATT and CDR2 SNEGSKA (reference sequence). The CDR3 loop spans 14 amino acids. Unique molecular identifiers were incorporated during preparation of the TCRbeta library. TCRdb ran MiXCR on the PCR reads and lists one entry per CDR3 protein. There are about 350,000 distinct CDR3 sequences in the sample; roughly 15% occur only once, and about 4% lies in the top ten.

The J gene is TRBJ1-3, the V gene TRBV20-1, with 7 bases lining up with TRBD1. The specimen comprised PBMCs, sampled from the stem cell graft. This TCR came from a human donor who donated a stem cell graft to a child with Fanconi anemia. CDR3 loop: CSARQGVAGNTIYF. DNA of the CDR3: TGCAGTGCTAGGCAGGGGGTAGCTGGAAACACCATATATTTT.